The rows below give T cell receptor beta chains drawn from one sample of a study of OX40 agonist ivuxolimab in advanced cancers. The table came from immunoSEQ multiplex PCR; TCRdb's copy has only in-frame clones and leaves some out. The sample holds approximately 65,000 clones; about 92% are singletons and the top ten take less than 0.7%. Material: CD4+ or CD8+ T cells sorted from blood, obtained in a trial of the OX40 agonist ivuxolimab. These receptors were obtained from an adult with an advanced solid tumor such as melanoma, head and neck, liver or kidney cancer. CDR3s include the opening cysteine and the closing phenylalanine or tryptophan. A D gene is named only where the DNA matches it firmly. Expanded clones are given a class, and other clones once, few, many or no size at all.

DNA: TGTGCCAGCAGCCAAGAAGTGACGGGGGACTATGGCTACACCTTC
CDR3: CASSQEVTGDYGYTF
J: TRBJ1-2
D: .
V: TRBV4-2
size: few

DNA: TGCGCCAGCAGCTTCCAGGGAACGAGCTCCTACAATGAGCAGTTCTTC
CDR3: CASSFQGTSSYNEQFF
J: TRBJ2-1
D: .
V: TRBV5-1
size: .

DNA: TGTGCCAGCAGCGGGACGGTGACAGGGGTATCCTACAATGAGCAGTTCTTC
CDR3: CASSGTVTGVSYNEQFF
J: TRBJ2-1
D: TRBD1
V: TRBV5-6
size: .

DNA: TGTGCCAGCAGACCTAGCGGGGAATTCAATGAGCAGTTCTTC
CDR3: CASRPSGEFNEQFF
J: TRBJ2-1
D: TRBD2
V: TRBV6-5
size: .

DNA: TGCGCCAGCAGCCAAGCCCGACAGGGGGATGAAAAACTGTTTTTT
CDR3: CASSQARQGDEKLFF
J: TRBJ1-4
D: TRBD1
V: TRBV4-1
size: once

DNA: TGTGCCTGGAGTCTCTCTTGGCGGATAAACACAGATACGCAGTATTTT
CDR3: CAWSLSWRINTDTQYF
J: TRBJ2-3
D: .
V: TRBV30
size: once

DNA: TGTGCCAGCAGTCGGGACAGACTTAATGAAAAACTGTTTTTT
CDR3: CASSRDRLNEKLFF
J: TRBJ1-4
D: TRBD1
V: TRBV6-1
size: .

DNA: TGCGCCAGCAGCTTGGACGGGAGGGACTACAATGAGCAGTTCTTC
CDR3: CASSLDGRDYNEQFF
J: TRBJ2-1
D: TRBD2
V: TRBV5-1
size: .

DNA: TGTGCCAGCAGTTTCACCAGGGCGTCATCCTACGAGCAGTACTTC
CDR3: CASSFTRASSYEQYF
J: TRBJ2-7
D: .
V: TRBV27
size: .

DNA: TGTGCCAGTAGTATAAGTGTACAGGCCGAGGTCCTGACTTTC
CDR3: CASSISVQAEVLTF
J: TRBJ2-6
D: .
V: TRBV19
size: .

DNA: TGTGCCAGTAGTGCCCGGGACAGGGGGCTCAAGACCCAGTACTTC
CDR3: CASSARDRGLKTQYF
J: TRBJ2-5
D: TRBD1
V: TRBV19
size: .

DNA: TGTGCCAGTAGTAAGGGACTAGCGGGAGCTAGGACAGATACGCAGTATTTT
CDR3: CASSKGLAGARTDTQYF
J: TRBJ2-3
D: TRBD2
V: TRBV19
size: .

DNA: TGCGCCAGCAGCCAGACAGGAATGCAAGAGACCCAGTACTTC
CDR3: CASSQTGMQETQYF
J: TRBJ2-5
D: .
V: TRBV5-1
size: .

DNA: TGTGCCAGCACCAGGGAGAGGTCAGATACGCAGTATTTT
CDR3: CASTRERSDTQYF
J: TRBJ2-3
D: .
V: TRBV6-6
size: .

DNA: TGTGCCAGCTCCGAGACAGGGGAACAGCCCCAGCATTTT
CDR3: CASSETGEQPQHF
J: TRBJ1-5
D: TRBD1
V: TRBV18
size: .

DNA: TGTGCCAGCAGCTTAACTAGCGGGGACACCTACGAGCAGTACTTC
CDR3: CASSLTSGDTYEQYF
J: TRBJ2-7
D: TRBD2
V: TRBV7-9
size: .

DNA: TGTGCCAGCACCTTGGGTGGGGTTCGGGAAAAACTGTTTTTT
CDR3: CASTLGGVREKLFF
J: TRBJ1-4
D: .
V: TRBV5-8
size: .

DNA: TGTGCCACCAGCAGGGACCTTGGGGGCGAGCAGTTCTTC
CDR3: CATSRDLGGEQFF
J: TRBJ2-1
D: .
V: TRBV15
size: .

DNA: TGTGCCACCAGCAGAGAGTACAGGGGCCCGTACGAGCAGTACTTC
CDR3: CATSREYRGPYEQYF
J: TRBJ2-7
D: TRBD1
V: TRBV15
size: .

DNA: TGCAGCGTTGAGCGGAGCACAGATACGCAGTATTTT
CDR3: CSVERSTDTQYF
J: TRBJ2-3
D: .
V: TRBV29-1
size: .

DNA: TGTGCCTGCCAATCAACTAGCGGGGGGACAGATACGCAGTATTTT
CDR3: CACQSTSGGTDTQYF
J: TRBJ2-3
D: TRBD2
V: TRBV30
size: .

DNA: TGTGCCAGCAGCCAGGACCGATATGGCTACACCTTC
CDR3: CASSQDRYGYTF
J: TRBJ1-2
D: .
V: TRBV4-2
size: .

DNA: TGTGCCAGCTCACCACCGTGGGCAGGTCGTGGAAACATTCAGTACTTC
CDR3: CASSPPWAGRGNIQYF
J: TRBJ2-4
D: .
V: TRBV18
size: .

DNA: TGTGCCAGCAGCTTACGGGGCGGGGGGGCGGAGACCCAGTACTTC
CDR3: CASSLRGGGAETQYF
J: TRBJ2-5
D: TRBD2
V: TRBV7-3
size: .

DNA: TGCGCCAGCAGCCCGGGAGTTGGAGGTTCACCCCTCCACTTT
CDR3: CASSPGVGGSPLHF
J: TRBJ1-6
D: .
V: TRBV5-1
size: few

DNA: TGTGCCAGCAGTGAAGGGACTAACCCTTACAATGAGCAGTTCTTC
CDR3: CASSEGTNPYNEQFF
J: TRBJ2-1
D: TRBD2
V: TRBV6-4
size: .

DNA: TGTGCCAGCAGCTTAGGAACCGGGACAGGGGGGACCTACGAGCAGTACTTC
CDR3: CASSLGTGTGGTYEQYF
J: TRBJ2-7
D: TRBD1
V: TRBV7-2
size: .

DNA: TGCGCCTGTAGACCCTACAATGAGCAGTTCTTC
CDR3: CACRPYNEQFF
J: TRBJ2-1
D: .
V: TRBV10-2
size: .

DNA: TGTGCCAGCAGCTTAGGTCTAGCGGGAGGTGGGGCCAACGTCCTGACTTTC
CDR3: CASSLGLAGGGANVLTF
J: TRBJ2-6
D: TRBD2
V: TRBV7-6
size: .

DNA: TGTGCCAGCAGGCGGACAGGGGTATACAATGAGCAGTTCTTC
CDR3: CASRRTGVYNEQFF
J: TRBJ2-1
D: TRBD1
V: TRBV2
size: .

DNA: TGTGCCAGCAGCTCCACGACAGGGTACTATGGCTACACCTTC
CDR3: CASSSTTGYYGYTF
J: TRBJ1-2
D: TRBD1
V: TRBV7-3
size: .

DNA: TGCGCCAGCAGTGAGCGGGGCGGTTCCGAGCAGTTCTTC
CDR3: CASSERGGSEQFF
J: TRBJ2-1
D: .
V: TRBV10-1
size: .

DNA: TGTGCCAGCACAAGAAACCGTGACGGGACTTATGGCTACACCTTC
CDR3: CASTRNRDGTYGYTF
J: TRBJ1-2
D: .
V: TRBV6-1
size: .

DNA: TGTGCCAGCAGCTTAAATGGTCAGTCCTACGAGCAGTACTTC
CDR3: CASSLNGQSYEQYF
J: TRBJ2-7
D: .
V: TRBV11-2
size: few

DNA: TGTGCCAGCAGCTTGGTGGGCGTCCGAGGGACCCAGTACTTC
CDR3: CASSLVGVRGTQYF
J: TRBJ2-5
D: .
V: TRBV5-4
size: .

DNA: TGTGCCAGCAGCTTAGTCGGCCAGGGTTCCTACGAGCAGTACTTC
CDR3: CASSLVGQGSYEQYF
J: TRBJ2-7
D: .
V: TRBV7-9
size: .

DNA: TGTGCCAGCAGCAAAGAGCCGGGACTAGCGGGGGGGCGGAATGAGCAGTTCTTC
CDR3: CASSKEPGLAGGRNEQFF
J: TRBJ2-1
D: .
V: TRBV21-1
size: .

DNA: TGTGCCAGTAAGGGCGGGGACTACAATGAGCAGTTCTTC
CDR3: CASKGGDYNEQFF
J: TRBJ2-1
D: .
V: TRBV19
size: .

DNA: TGTGCCAGTCGACAGGATAATGAAAAACTGTTTTTT
CDR3: CASRQDNEKLFF
J: TRBJ1-4
D: .
V: TRBV19
size: .

DNA: TGTGCCAGCAGCTTACAGGGGGGCCGCACAGATACGCAGTATTTT
CDR3: CASSLQGGRTDTQYF
J: TRBJ2-3
D: .
V: TRBV7-3
size: .

DNA: TGTGCCAGCAGCTCAAGGACTAGCGGAGGGGCAGATACGCAGTATTTT
CDR3: CASSSRTSGGADTQYF
J: TRBJ2-3
D: TRBD2
V: TRBV7-9
size: .

DNA: TGCGCCAGCAGGCGGCGCGGGACCGAGCAAGAGACCCAGTACTTC
CDR3: CASRRRGTEQETQYF
J: TRBJ2-5
D: .
V: TRBV5-1
size: .

DNA: TGTGCCAGCAGCCCCGCCGGGGAAAAACTGTTTTTT
CDR3: CASSPAGEKLFF
J: TRBJ1-4
D: .
V: TRBV11-3
size: once

DNA: TGTGCCAGCAGCTTAAATGGGGGGACTAGCGGCTACAATGAGCAGTTCTTC
CDR3: CASSLNGGTSGYNEQFF
J: TRBJ2-1
D: TRBD2
V: TRBV7-3
size: .

DNA: TGTGCCTGGAGCCGTCCGGGACTAGCGGGAGGATCCTACAATGAGCAGTTCTTC
CDR3: CAWSRPGLAGGSYNEQFF
J: TRBJ2-1
D: TRBD2
V: TRBV30
size: .

DNA: TGTGCCAGCAGTGAAGACCGACGAGGGACAGATACGCAGTATTTT
CDR3: CASSEDRRGTDTQYF
J: TRBJ2-3
D: .
V: TRBV2
size: .

DNA: TGCGCCAGCAGCTTGGTTAAGAGACCCAATGGCGGGGAGCTGTTTTTT
CDR3: CASSLVKRPNGGELFF
J: TRBJ2-2
D: .
V: TRBV5-1
size: once

DNA: TGCGCCAGCAGCTTGGATCTCGATGAGCAGTTCTTC
CDR3: CASSLDLDEQFF
J: TRBJ2-1
D: .
V: TRBV5-1
size: .

DNA: TGTGCCAGCAGCTTGGGACAGGGCGCCTCCTACGAGCAGTACTTC
CDR3: CASSLGQGASYEQYF
J: TRBJ2-7
D: TRBD1
V: TRBV5-5
size: .

DNA: TGTGCCTGGAGCCAGAGGGACAGTAGATCACCCCTCCACTTT
CDR3: CAWSQRDSRSPLHF
J: TRBJ1-6
D: TRBD1
V: TRBV30
size: .

DNA: TGTGCCAGCAGCCGGGGACGAAACTATGGCTACACCTTC
CDR3: CASSRGRNYGYTF
J: TRBJ1-2
D: .
V: TRBV5-6
size: .

DNA: TGTGCCAGCAGCTTAGCGCGGGGTAGAGATACGCAGTATTTT
CDR3: CASSLARGRDTQYF
J: TRBJ2-3
D: .
V: TRBV7-6
size: few

DNA: TGTGCCATCAGTGGAGGACGGAGCTCTGGGGCCAACGTCCTGACTTTC
CDR3: CAISGGRSSGANVLTF
J: TRBJ2-6
D: .
V: TRBV10-3
size: .

DNA: TGTGCCTGGGCCCCCAATGCGGAGACCCAGTACTTC
CDR3: CAWAPNAETQYF
J: TRBJ2-5
D: .
V: TRBV30
size: .

DNA: TGCAGCGTTAGACAGGGTTCCTCTGGGGCCAACGTCCTGACTTTC
CDR3: CSVRQGSSGANVLTF
J: TRBJ2-6
D: TRBD1
V: TRBV29-1
size: .